The subject of this entry is one T cell receptor beta chain. Its antigen is currently unknown. Losses at the gene ends were 4 bases for V and 4 bases for J; bases not matched to a gene: 7. Germline V CDR1 and CDR2: SGHRS, YFSETQ. This CDR3 has 14 amino acids. The protocol was immunoSEQ multiplex PCR, while the TCRdb copy is restricted to in-frame clones and leaves out a portion. This table holds roughly 100,000 clones, approximately 93% found once. This sample is part of a study of T cell responses to AZD1222 COVID-19 vaccine. Overall study context: Second-dose intervals near 4 or 12 weeks were combined.

Study findings and constraints: Spike-specific TCR breadth and depth were elevated following two AZD1222 doses. Donors, mostly white British, included more females; clonal diversity was possibly underestimated.

The TCR was taken from an adult in good health. The chain combines TRBV5-1 with TRBJ1-2; 7 bases match TRBD1. This specimen consisted of peripheral blood, obtained on day 0 of AZD1222 vaccination. This CDR3 reads CASSTEGASYGYTF. In nucleotides, the CDR3 is TGCGCCAGCAGCACCGAGGGGGCCTCCTATGGCTACACCTTC. Full variable domain (rest looked up from reference TRBV5-1 and TRBJ1-2): KAGVTQTPRYLIKTRGQQVTLSCSPISGHRSVSWYQQTPGQGLQFLFEYFSETQRNKGNFPGRFSGRQFSNSRSEMNVSTLELGDSALYLCASSTEGASYGYTFGSGTRLTVV.